This T cell receptor beta chain was identified in a study of early T cells in non-severe SARS-CoV-2 infection. The TCR library protocol was used to attach unique molecular identifiers. These identifiers were attached to individual cDNA molecules. TCRdb ran MiXCR on the 5' RACE reads and lists one entry per CDR3 protein. Among around 82,000 distinct CDR3 sequences, approximately 11% were seen once, and the ten largest hold 4% to 5%. With V trimmed by 1 base and J by 2 bases, 3 bases remained unmatched. Germline CDR1 reads SGDLS; CDR2 reads YYNGEE. The CDR3 is 16 residues long. The TCR was taken from an adult who was a healthcare worker with PCR-confirmed SARS-CoV-2 infection or an uninfected control (not recorded which). J is TRBJ2-6 and V is TRBV9; TRBD1 agrees at 7 bases. The sample consisted of whole blood. The CDR3 region is CASSVLGGAGANVLTF. Written as DNA, the CDR3 is TGTGCCAGCAGCGTATTAGGGGGCGCTGGGGCCAACGTCCTGACTTTC.